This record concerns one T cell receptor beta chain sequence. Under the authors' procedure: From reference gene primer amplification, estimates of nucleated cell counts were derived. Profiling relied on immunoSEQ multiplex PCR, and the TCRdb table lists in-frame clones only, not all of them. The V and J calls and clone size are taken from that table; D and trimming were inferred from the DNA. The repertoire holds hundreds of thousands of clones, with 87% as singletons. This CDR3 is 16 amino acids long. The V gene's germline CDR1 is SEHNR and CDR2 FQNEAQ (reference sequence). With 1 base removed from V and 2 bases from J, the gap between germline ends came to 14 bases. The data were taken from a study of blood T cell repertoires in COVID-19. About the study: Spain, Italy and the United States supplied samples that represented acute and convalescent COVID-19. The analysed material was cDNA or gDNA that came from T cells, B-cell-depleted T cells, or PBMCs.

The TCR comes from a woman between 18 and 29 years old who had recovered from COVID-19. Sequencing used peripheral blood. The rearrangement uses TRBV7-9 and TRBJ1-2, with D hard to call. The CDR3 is CASSLGGLVRNYGYTF. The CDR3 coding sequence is TGTGCCAGCAGCTTAGGAGGGCTGGTGCGGAACTATGGCTACACCTTC.